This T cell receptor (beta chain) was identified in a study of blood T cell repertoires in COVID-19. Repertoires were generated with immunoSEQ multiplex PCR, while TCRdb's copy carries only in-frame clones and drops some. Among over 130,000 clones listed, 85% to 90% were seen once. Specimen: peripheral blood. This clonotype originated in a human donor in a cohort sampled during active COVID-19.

This CDR3 is CASSFLGQGTSPLHF. DNA for the CDR3: TGTGCCAGCAGTTTCTTGGGACAGGGGACGTCACCCCTCCACTTT. V gene TRBV2 combines with J gene TRBJ1-6; TRBD1 aligns across 10 bases. The V gene end was trimmed by 5 bases and the J gene end by 10 bases; junction bases not matched to a gene: 8. CDR3 length equals 15 residues. Germline CDR1 and CDR2: SNHLY and FYNNEI.